Following are 27 T cell receptor beta chains from one sample sequenced in a study of molecular identifiers for immune sequencing clone quantification. TCRdb fed the PCR reads into MiXCR, producing one record per CDR3 protein. Here the sample spans approximately 90,000 distinct CDR3 sequences, 24% being singletons. Input material: naive CD8+ T cells from blood, with Jurkat cell RNA spiked in. Subset specified: FACS-sorted CD8+CD4-CCR7+CD45RA+ naive T cells. All receptors come from a human donor in good health. Some libraries in this study had Jurkat cell RNA spiked in.

Worth noting for this clonotype: This clone may be a read error of a much larger clone one base away. The rearrangement joins TRBV20-1 to TRBJ2-7, with TRBD2 identical over 8 bases. Losses at the gene ends were 6 bases for V and 5 bases for J; bases not matched to a gene: 15. This CDR3 contains 15 residues. Germline assignment: CDR1 DFQATT and CDR2 SNEGSKA (reference sequence). In nucleotides, the CDR3 is TGCAGTGCCCTTTTGGATATAGCGGGGAGCCACGAGCAGTACTTC. It translates to CSALLDIAGSHEQYF.

This clonotype was counted ten times or more. This chain links TRBV15 with TRBJ2-3; D gene ambiguous. The V gene lost 3 bases and the J gene lost 1 base, with 5 bases spanning the gap. CDR3 length equals 13 residues. In germline, CDR1 is LNHNV, CDR2 YYDKDF (reference sequence). CDR3 region: CATSRAGTDTQYF. The CDR3 bases are TGTGCCACCAGCAGGGCAGGCACAGATACGCAGTATTTT.

This clonotype was seen repeatedly, ten times or more. The rearrangement joins TRBV4-1 to TRBJ1-5; 7 positions agree with TRBD1. Germline CDR1 MGHRA, CDR2 YSYEKL. V lost 3 bases to trimming and J lost 4 bases; unmatched junction nucleotides: 18. The CDR3 runs to 19 residues. The CDR3 is CASSHPSGSFGTANQPQHF. The CDR3 bases are TGCGCCAGCAGCCACCCAAGCGGTTCTTTCGGGACAGCTAATCAGCCCCAGCATTTT.

This chain joins TRBV9 and TRBJ1-4, with 8 bases matching TRBD1. The junction had 10 bases not matched to a gene; V was cut back by 4 bases and J by 8 bases. Germline CDR1 reads SGDLS; CDR2 reads YYNGEE. The CDR3 is 15 amino acids. The CDR3 nucleotides are TGTGCCAGCAGCTTCATGACAGGGGAGTCAGAAAAACTGTTTTTT. It specifies CASSFMTGESEKLFF.

At least ten counts were recorded for this clonotype. V is TRBV4-1 and J is TRBJ2-4; TRBD2 aligns across 15 bases. V trimming: 0 bases; J trimming: 0 bases; junction bases outside the gene matches: 3. Germline V gives CDR1 MGHRA, CDR2 YSYEKL. This CDR3 is 19 amino acids long. CDR3 protein: CASSQEGLAGGLAKNIQYF. The CDR3 nucleotides read TGCGCCAGCAGCCAAGAAGGACTAGCGGGGGGGCTAGCCAAAAACATTCAGTACTTC.

Regarding this clonotype: The junction departs from germline at one end; a sequencing error may be responsible. V and J are TRBV27 and TRBJ2-1; no reliable D call. This CDR3 is built from 13 residues. CDR1 is MNHEY and CDR2 is SMNVEV in the germline V gene (reference sequence). CDR3 amino acids: CARSASPYNEQFF. The CDR3 DNA reads TGTGCCCGCAGCGCTTCTCCTTACAATGAGCAGTTCTTC.

This clonotype was seen many times. The chain uses TRBV4-3 and TRBJ2-2, with D hard to call. V lost 1 base, J lost 6 bases, and 12 bases lay in between. Germline CDR1 is LGHNA and CDR2 is YSLEER. The CDR3 has 15 amino acids. As DNA, the CDR3 is TGCGCCAGCAGCCAAGGGCGGATGATTTCCGGGGAGCTGTTTTTT. Translated: CASSQGRMISGELFF.

This clonotype showed up many times. The CDR3 region is CSARDFDRSTDTQYF. Written as DNA, the CDR3 is TGCAGTGCTAGAGATTTTGACAGGAGCACAGATACGCAGTATTTT. The chain joins TRBV20-1 to TRBJ2-3, with D tentatively TRBD1 (6 bases). Germline CDR1 and CDR2: DFQATT and SNEGSKA (reference sequence). This CDR3 is 15 amino acids long. The V gene lost 0 bases and the J gene lost 0 bases, with 10 bases spanning the gap.

This clonotype was counted at least ten times. The chain joins TRBV9 to TRBJ2-3; the D gene is possibly TRBD2 (6 bases). Germline loops: CDR1 SGDLS, CDR2 YYNGEE. The CDR3 is 16 residues long. The V gene lost 1 base and the J gene lost 0 bases, with 12 bases spanning the gap. CDR3 residues: CASSVLSSGSTDTQYF. The CDR3 nucleotides are TGTGCCAGCAGCGTACTCAGTAGCGGAAGCACAGATACGCAGTATTTT.

This clonotype was seen ten or more times. The rearrangement joins TRBV27 to TRBJ2-7; D not certain. Germline CDR1 and CDR2: MNHEY and SMNVEV (reference sequence). CDR3 size: 11 residues. Trimming cost V 6 bases and J 6 bases, with 9 bases left between them. The CDR3 nucleotides are TGTGCCAGCAGAGGCGGCCTCGAGCAGTACTTC. Its protein is CASRGGLEQYF.

On this clonotype itself: This may be a read error: a much more frequent sequence differs by one nucleotide. This likely comes from a read error, as the CDR3 has no conserved phenylalanine or tryptophan at its end. The chain carries TRBV3-1 and TRBJ2-3, with 8 bases that match TRBD2. CDR1 and CDR2 (germline): LGHDT, YNNKEL (reference sequence). The CDR3 contains 16 residues. J lost 2 bases, V lost 9 bases, and 13 bases had no gene match. CDR3: CASGEVSGAYTDTQYL. CDR3 coding DNA: TGTGCCAGTGGGGAGGTTAGCGGGGCCTACACAGATACGCAGTATTTA.

The table lists this clonotype with many counts. This sequence joins TRBV2 and TRBJ2-3, with TRBD2 matching 14 bases. Unmatched junction bases numbered 7, after V lost 5 bases and J lost 6 bases. The CDR3 sequence is 16 residues long. Germline-derived CDR1 and CDR2 are SNHLY and FYNNEI. The CDR3 DNA reads as TGTGCCAGCAGTCCAAGACTAGCGGGGGGGCCGGATACGCAGTATTTT. Translated, it gives CASSPRLAGGPDTQYF.

The rearrangement links TRBV7-2 to TRBJ2-5; D is perhaps TRBD1 or TRBD2 (5 bases each). The V and J ends lost 1 base and 5 bases respectively, with 20 bases between them. The germline gives CDR1 SGHTA, CDR2 FQGNSA. This CDR3 contains 17 residues. The CDR3 protein is CASSLVWGNGFPETQYF. The CDR3 nucleotides read TGTGCCAGCAGCTTAGTCTGGGGGAACGGTTTTCCGGAGACCCAGTACTTC. The full variable domain, with the rest looked up from reference TRBV7-2 and TRBJ2-5, is GAGVSQSPSNKVTEKGKDVELRCDPISGHTALYWYRQSLGQGLEFLIYFQGNSAPDKSGLPSDRFSAERTGGSVSTLTIQRTQQEDSAVYLCASSLVWGNGFPETQYFGPGTRLLVL.

Ten or more counts support this clonotype. The J gene is TRBJ2-7, the V gene TRBV7-6; 8 nucleotides line up with TRBD1. The CDR3 has 13 residues. With V trimmed by 3 bases and J by 7 bases, 5 bases remained unmatched. Germline V gives CDR1 SGHVS, CDR2 FNYEAQ. This chain's CDR3 is CASSLDRVWEQYF. DNA of the CDR3: TGTGCCAGCAGCTTGGACAGGGTCTGGGAGCAGTACTTC.

This clonotype has a count of ten or more. This chain joins TRBV29-1 and TRBJ2-7; 13 nucleotides match TRBD2. Germline lookup yields CDR1 SQVTM and CDR2 ANQGSEA. The CDR3 covers 18 residues. The V segment lost 2 bases and the J segment 3 bases; nucleotides outside the gene matches: 13. The CDR3 is CSVERGLAGTTFNYEQYF. CDR3 sequence (DNA): TGCAGCGTTGAAAGGGGACTAGCGGGAACTACTTTCAACTACGAGCAGTACTTC.

Turning to this clonotype: This could be a read error, since a much larger clone is one nucleotide away. Since no conserved phenylalanine or tryptophan closes the CDR3, a read error is the likely cause. This chain uses TRBV7-6 with TRBJ1-1; D remains ambiguous. CDR1 and CDR2 from the germline V gene are SGHVS and FNYEAQ. V shed 1 base and J shed 0 bases, with 9 bases lying between them. The CDR3 has 15 residues. CDR3 DNA: TGTGCCAGCAGCTTAGATGCATCCATGAACACTGAAGCTTTCTAT. Amino acid sequence: CASSLDASMNTEAFY.

This clonotype was counted many times. The chain couples TRBV7-9 to TRBJ2-5; 10 nucleotides match TRBD1. From germline, CDR1 is SEHNR and CDR2 FQNEAQ (reference sequence). V shed 1 base and J 1 base; nucleotides not matched to a gene: 6. The CDR3 has 17 residues. In DNA, the CDR3 is TGTGCCAGCAGCTTAGAGGGGACAGGGGACCTCCAAGAGACCCAGTACTTC. The encoded protein is CASSLEGTGDLQETQYF.

This clonotype has only a few counts. The CDR3: CASSRGAGGHFYEQYF. In nucleotides, the CDR3 is TGTGCCAGCAGTCGCGGGGCGGGAGGCCATTTCTACGAGCAGTACTTC. The chain carries TRBV6-2 or TRBV6-3 and TRBJ2-7, with 8 bases matching TRBD2. The germline CDR1 and CDR2 sequences are MNHEY and SVGEGT. V lost 5 bases, J lost 3 bases, and 12 bases stayed unmatched. This CDR3 region has 16 residues.

The chain recombines TRBV4-3 with TRBJ2-1; maybe TRBD2 (7 bases). CDR1 and CDR2 from the germline V gene are LGHNA and YSLEER. The CDR3 has 16 residues. Trimming left V 0 bases short and J 6 bases short, with 15 bases between. CDR3 nucleotide sequence: TGCGCCAGCAGCCAAGATACGCGGGGGCTGCGCAATGAGCAGTTCTTC. Encoded protein: CASSQDTRGLRNEQFF.

This clonotype was counted at least ten times. The chain uses TRBV7-9 and TRBJ2-5, with 9 bases that match TRBD2. Germline assignment: CDR1 SEHNR and CDR2 FQNEAQ (reference sequence). The CDR3 has 16 residues. V lost 5 bases to trimming and J lost 1 base; unmatched junction nucleotides: 8. This chain's CDR3 is CASSLTGTSTQETQYF. The CDR3 DNA sequence: TGTGCCAGCAGCCTCACCGGGACTAGCACCCAAGAGACCCAGTACTTC.

Ten or more counts support this clonotype. The chain recombines TRBV4-1 with TRBJ2-3, with D possibly matching TRBD2 (6 bases). The CDR3 is 14 amino acids. Germline V gene lookup returns CDR1 MGHRA and CDR2 YSYEKL. Trimming stripped 5 bases from V and 4 bases from J, with 13 bases between. CDR3 amino acids: CASSAREVADTQYF. The CDR3 DNA reads as TGCGCCAGCAGCGCCAGGGAGGTCGCAGATACGCAGTATTTT.

A note on this clonotype: Possible read error: a much larger clone is one base away. The conserved final phenylalanine or tryptophan is absent from the CDR3, which likely points to a read error. The CDR3 here is CSAREGSTEAFL. The DNA for the CDR3 is TGCAGTGCTAGAGAGGGTAGCACTGAAGCTTTCCTT. V usage is TRBV20-1 and J usage is TRBJ1-1; D remains ambiguous. Germline assignment: CDR1 DFQATT and CDR2 SNEGSKA (reference sequence). Trimming took 0 bases from V and 4 from J, leaving 6 bases between them. The CDR3 has 12 amino acids.

This clonotype was seen at least ten times. The rearrangement joins TRBV5-1 to TRBJ2-7; no firm D call. This CDR3 is 13 amino acids long. Germline lookup yields CDR1 SGHRS and CDR2 YFSETQ. Deletions cut 1 base from V and 3 bases from J, with 8 bases between. For the CDR3, the DNA is TGCGCCAGCAGCTTGCAGCGAGACTACGAGCAGTACTTC. The encoded protein is CASSLQRDYEQYF. The full variable domain, rest sourced from reference TRBV5-1 and TRBJ2-7, is KAGVTQTPRYLIKTRGQQVTLSCSPISGHRSVSWYQQTPGQGLQFLFEYFSETQRNKGNFPGRFSGRQFSNSRSEMNVSTLELGDSALYLCASSLQRDYEQYFGPGTRLTVT.

This clonotype was detected many times. V gene TRBV30 combines with J gene TRBJ2-5; possibly TRBD2 for D (6 bases). Trimming pared 3 bases from V and 4 bases from J, leaving 6 bases between. The CDR3 runs to 11 residues. CDR1 is GTSNPN and CDR2 is SVGIG in the germline V gene (reference sequence). CDR3 amino acids: CAWSGGETQYF. The CDR3 DNA sequence: TGTGCCTGGAGCGGGGGAGAGACCCAGTACTTC.

There are many counts of this clonotype. V is TRBV19 and J is TRBJ1-1; D perhaps matches TRBD1 (5 bases). There are 15 residues in the CDR3. With 9 bases removed from V and 4 bases from J, the gap between germline ends came to 21 bases. Germline-derived CDR1 and CDR2 are LNHDA and SQIVND (reference sequence). Here the CDR3 reads CASTQGVVSSTEAFF. The CDR3 nucleotides read TGTGCCAGCACTCAGGGAGTAGTTTCTAGCACTGAAGCTTTCTTT.

This clonotype came up many times. The chain carries TRBV19 and TRBJ2-2; 8 bases agree with TRBD2. From germline, CDR1 is LNHDA and CDR2 SQIVND (reference sequence). V shed 1 base, J shed 4 bases, and the junction held 5 bases outside the gene matches. The CDR3 is 16 amino acids. The CDR3 DNA sequence: TGTGCCAGTAGTATAGCGGGAGGGCCGAGCACCGGGGAGCTGTTTTTT. This encodes CASSIAGGPSTGELFF. The variable domain in full, completed from reference TRBV19 and TRBJ2-2, reads DGGITQSPKYLFRKEGQNVTLSCEQNLNHDAMYWYRQDPGQGLRLIYYSQIVNDFQKGDIAEGYSVSREKKESFPLTVTSAQKNPTAFYLCASSIAGGPSTGELFFGEGSRLTVL.

In its sample, this clonotype was seen many times. This chain uses TRBV27 with TRBJ1-1; 10 bases line up with TRBD1. J was trimmed by 2 bases and V by 6 bases; bases with no gene match: 3. Germline V lookup: CDR1 MNHEY, CDR2 SMNVEV (reference sequence). The CDR3 sequence is 14 residues long. In DNA form, the CDR3 reads TGTGCCAGCAGCCTGACAGGGGGCAACACTGAAGCTTTCTTT. Amino acids: CASSLTGGNTEAFF.